The 9 T cell receptor beta chains listed next were all sequenced from one sample in a study of T cell repertoires in cytomegalovirus infection. One entry per CDR3 protein, called by TCRdb with MiXCR from the reads. The table records approximately 600,000 distinct CDR3 sequences, 40% of them present only once. Their antigens remain unidentified. The sequencing here drew on cultured PBMCs, taken from culture after CMV antigen stimulation. The receptors stem from a human donor in good health (CMV status not recorded). Some clones in this sample may be carry-over from other donors' samples.

This clonotype was seen only a few times. The chain has TRBV6-1 and TRBJ1-5, with D tentatively TRBD1 (6 bases). Germline CDR1 MNHNS, CDR2 SASEGT. The V end was cut by 2 bases, the J end by 3 bases, with 8 bases between. The CDR3 is 14 amino acids. CDR3 coding DNA: TGTGCCAGCAGTGAATGGGGGCCCAATCAGCCCCAGCATTTT. Its protein is CASSEWGPNQPQHF.

The chain combines TRBV7-6 with TRBJ1-6, with D maybe TRBD1 (6 bases). The CDR3 loop spans 14 amino acids. CDR1 SGHVS and CDR2 FNYEAQ come from the germline V gene. V lost 2 bases and J 9 bases, leaving 11 bases between the germline ends. Here the CDR3 reads CASSLKTGGSPLHF. As DNA, the CDR3 is TGTGCCAGCAGCTTAAAGACAGGAGGTTCACCCCTCCACTTT.

This clonotype was recorded a few times. The V gene is TRBV12-3 or TRBV12-4, the J gene TRBJ2-1, with a tentative D call TRBD2 (6 bases). V gave up 3 bases and J gave up 6 bases, with 9 bases separating them. CDR3 length: 13 residues. CDR3 DNA: TGTGCCAGCAGTTTCCGGCGGGGCAATGAGCAGTTCTTC. Protein sequence: CASSFRRGNEQFF.

The genes are TRBV2 and TRBJ1-5; 7 bases match TRBD1. The trim removed 3 bases at V and 2 bases at J, leaving 1 base unmatched. Germline loops: CDR1 SNHLY, CDR2 FYNNEI. CDR3 size: 14 residues. In DNA form, the CDR3 reads TGTGCCAGCAGTGACACAGGGGGCAATCAGCCCCAGCATTTT. Protein sequence: CASSDTGGNQPQHF.

Many counts were recorded for this clonotype. The gene calls are TRBV7-2 and TRBJ2-7, with D hard to call. The CDR3 has 15 residues. V lost 5 bases and J 0 bases, leaving 14 bases between the germline ends. The germline V gene encodes CDR1 SGHTA and CDR2 FQGNSA. CDR3 DNA sequence: TGTGCCAGCAGCCCAGAAGCGATATCCTCCTACGAGCAGTACTTC. This codes for CASSPEAISSYEQYF.

The V call is TRBV6-6, the J call TRBJ2-2, with no clear D. The CDR3 consists of 13 residues. The V gene's germline CDR1 is MNHNY and CDR2 SVGAGI (reference sequence). The germline V and J ends were trimmed by 5 bases and 5 bases, with 9 bases remaining between them. CDR3 DNA sequence: TGTGCCAGCAGTGTACTCGGAACCGGGGAGCTGTTTTTT. Its protein is CASSVLGTGELFF.

This clonotype was detected a few times. The genes are TRBV2 and TRBJ2-1; D remains unclear. The V gene lost 4 bases and the J gene lost 2 bases, with 12 bases spanning the gap. The CDR3 is made up of 15 amino acids. Germline values: CDR1 SNHLY, CDR2 FYNNEI. In nucleotides, the CDR3 is TGTGCCAGCAGTGGCTCAGGTGGGACCTACAATGAGCAGTTCTTC. Translating it yields CASSGSGGTYNEQFF.

The V and J genes are TRBV7-2 and TRBJ2-3, with D perhaps TRBD2 (5 bases). V was pared by 2 bases and J by 4 bases, with 13 bases between. The germline V gene encodes CDR1 SGHTA and CDR2 FQGNSA. This CDR3 spans 15 amino acids. CDR3 sequence (DNA): TGTGCCAGCAGCTTATACGAGGGAACCGCAGATACGCAGTATTTT. Translated: CASSLYEGTADTQYF.

CDR3 DNA sequence: TGTGCCAGCAGCTTAGGAGTAGCTATTTCCTACGAGCAGTACTTC. Translating gives CASSLGVAISYEQYF. The genes are TRBV11-2 and TRBJ2-7; D is unresolved. V was cut by 1 base and J by 1 base, with 11 bases left in between. Germline-derived CDR1 and CDR2 are SGHAT and FQNNGV. CDR3 length: 15 amino acids. The complete variable domain, with remaining parts taken from reference TRBV11-2 and TRBJ2-7, reads EAGVAQSPRYKIIEKRQSVAFWCNPISGHATLYWYQQILGQGPKLLIQFQNNGVVDDSQLPKDRFSAERLKGVDSTLKIQPAKLEDSAVYLCASSLGVAISYEQYFGPGTRLTVT.